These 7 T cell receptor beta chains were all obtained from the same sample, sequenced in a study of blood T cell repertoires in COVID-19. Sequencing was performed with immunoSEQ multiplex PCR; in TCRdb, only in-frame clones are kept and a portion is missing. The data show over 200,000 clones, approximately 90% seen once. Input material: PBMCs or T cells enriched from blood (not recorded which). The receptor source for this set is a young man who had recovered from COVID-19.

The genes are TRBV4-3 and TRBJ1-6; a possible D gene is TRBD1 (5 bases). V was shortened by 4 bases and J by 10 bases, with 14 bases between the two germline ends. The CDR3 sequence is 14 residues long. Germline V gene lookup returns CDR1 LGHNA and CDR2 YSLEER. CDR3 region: CASSLGRGDSPLHF. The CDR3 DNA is TGCGCCAGCAGCCTCGGGCGCGGGGACTCACCCCTCCACTTT.

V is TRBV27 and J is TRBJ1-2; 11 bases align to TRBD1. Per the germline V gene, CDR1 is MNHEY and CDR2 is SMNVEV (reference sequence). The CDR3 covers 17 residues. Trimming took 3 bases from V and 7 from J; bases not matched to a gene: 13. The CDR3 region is CASSFQQNTGQGGGYTF. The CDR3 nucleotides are TGTGCCAGCAGTTTTCAACAGAACACGGGACAGGGGGGTGGCTACACCTTC.

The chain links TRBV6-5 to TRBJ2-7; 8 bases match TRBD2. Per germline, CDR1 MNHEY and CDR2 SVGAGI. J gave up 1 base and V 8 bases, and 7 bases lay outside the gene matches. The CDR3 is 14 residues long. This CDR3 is CASRGLGRSYEQYF. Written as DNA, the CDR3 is TGTGCCAGCCGGGGACTAGGGAGATCCTACGAGCAGTACTTC.

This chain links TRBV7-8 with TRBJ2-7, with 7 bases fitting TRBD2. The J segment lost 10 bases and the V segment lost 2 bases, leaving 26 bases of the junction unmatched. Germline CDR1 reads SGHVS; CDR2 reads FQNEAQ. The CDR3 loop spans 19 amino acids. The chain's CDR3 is CASSLSGTYSTSRFIGQYF. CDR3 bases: TGTGCCAGCAGCTTAAGCGGGACTTACTCTACGAGCAGGTTCATCGGCCAGTACTTC. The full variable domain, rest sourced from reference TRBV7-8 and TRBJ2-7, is GAGVSQSPRYKVAKRGQDVALRCDPISGHVSLFWYQQALGQGPEFLTYFQNEAQLDKSGLPSDRFFAERPEGSVSTLKIQRTQQEDSAVYLCASSLSGTYSTSRFIGQYFGPGTRLTVT.

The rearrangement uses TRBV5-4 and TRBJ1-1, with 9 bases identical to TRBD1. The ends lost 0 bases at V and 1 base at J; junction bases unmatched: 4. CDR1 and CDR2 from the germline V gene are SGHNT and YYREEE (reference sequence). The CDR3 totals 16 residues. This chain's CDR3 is CASSLEQGAKNTEAFF. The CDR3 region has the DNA TGTGCCAGCAGCTTGGAACAGGGGGCGAAGAACACTGAAGCTTTCTTT.

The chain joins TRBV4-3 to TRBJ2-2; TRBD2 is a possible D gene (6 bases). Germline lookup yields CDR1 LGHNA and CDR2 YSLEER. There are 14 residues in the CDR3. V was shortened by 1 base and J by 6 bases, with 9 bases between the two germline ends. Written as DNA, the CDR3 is TGCGCCAGCAGCCAAGGGAGGGTGGCCGGGGAGCTGTTTTTT. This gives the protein CASSQGRVAGELFF.

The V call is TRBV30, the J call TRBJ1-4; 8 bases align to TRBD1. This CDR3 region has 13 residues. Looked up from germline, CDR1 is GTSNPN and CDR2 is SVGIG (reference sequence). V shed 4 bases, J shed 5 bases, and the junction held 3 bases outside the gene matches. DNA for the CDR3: TGTGCCTGGACCCGACAGGGGAATGAAAAACTGTTTTTT. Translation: CAWTRQGNEKLFF. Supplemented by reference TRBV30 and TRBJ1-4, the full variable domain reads SQTIHQWPATLVQPVGSPLSLECTVEGTSNPNLYWYRQAAGRGLQLLFYSVGIGQISSEVPQNLSASRPQDRQFILSSKKLLLSDSGFYLCAWTRQGNEKLFFGSGTQLSVL.